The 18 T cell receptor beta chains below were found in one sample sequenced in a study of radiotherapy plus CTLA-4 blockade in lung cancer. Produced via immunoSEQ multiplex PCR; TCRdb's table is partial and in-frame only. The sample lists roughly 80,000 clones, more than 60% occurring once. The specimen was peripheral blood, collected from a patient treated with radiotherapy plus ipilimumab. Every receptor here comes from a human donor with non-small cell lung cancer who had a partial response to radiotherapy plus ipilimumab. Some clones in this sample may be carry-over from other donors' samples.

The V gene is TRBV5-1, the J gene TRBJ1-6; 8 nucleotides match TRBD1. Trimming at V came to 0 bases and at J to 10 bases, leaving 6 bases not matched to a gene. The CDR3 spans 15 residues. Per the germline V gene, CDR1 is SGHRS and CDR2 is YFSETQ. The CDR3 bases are TGCGCCAGCAGCTTGGATGGGACAGGCCGGTCACCCCTCCACTTT. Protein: CASSLDGTGRSPLHF. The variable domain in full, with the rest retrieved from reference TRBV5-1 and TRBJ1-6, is KAGVTQTPRYLIKTRGQQVTLSCSPISGHRSVSWYQQTPGQGLQFLFEYFSETQRNKGNFPGRFSGRQFSNSRSEMNVSTLELGDSALYLCASSLDGTGRSPLHFGNGTRLTVT.

As DNA, the CDR3 is TGTGCCAGCAGCTGGGGGCTAGCGGGAGGGACGGCCTACAATGAGCAGTTCTTC. Amino acids: CASSWGLAGGTAYNEQFF. The chain employs TRBV11-3 and TRBJ2-1, with 12 bases identical to TRBD2. CDR3 size: 18 residues. Germline V lookup: CDR1 SGHNT, CDR2 YENEEA. The V and J ends lost 4 bases and 2 bases, in that order; junction bases with no gene match: 9. Variable domain in full (rest from reference TRBV11-3 and TRBJ2-1): EAGVVQSPRYKIIEKKQPVAFWCNPISGHNTLYWYLQNLGQGPELLIRYENEEAVDDSQLPKDRFSAERLKGVDSTLKIQPAELGDSAVYLCASSWGLAGGTAYNEQFFGPGTRLTVL.

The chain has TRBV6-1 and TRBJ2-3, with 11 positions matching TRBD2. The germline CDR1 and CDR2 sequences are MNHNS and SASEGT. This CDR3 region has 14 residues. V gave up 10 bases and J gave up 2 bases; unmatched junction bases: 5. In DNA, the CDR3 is TGTGCCACAACTAGCGGGGGCGACACAGATACGCAGTATTTT. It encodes CATTSGGDTDTQYF.

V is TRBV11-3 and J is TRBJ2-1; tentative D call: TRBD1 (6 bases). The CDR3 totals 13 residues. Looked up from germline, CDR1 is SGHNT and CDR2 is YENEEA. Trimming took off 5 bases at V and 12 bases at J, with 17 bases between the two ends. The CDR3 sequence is CASSPGHNKGQFF. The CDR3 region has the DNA TGTGCCAGCAGCCCGGGACACAATAAGGGGCAGTTCTTC.

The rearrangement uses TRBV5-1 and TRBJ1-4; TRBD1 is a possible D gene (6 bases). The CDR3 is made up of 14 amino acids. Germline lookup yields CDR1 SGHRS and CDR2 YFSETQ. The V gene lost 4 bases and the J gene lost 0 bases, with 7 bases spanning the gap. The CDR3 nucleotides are TGCGCCAGCAGCCCAGGGGCAACTAATGAAAAACTGTTTTTT. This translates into CASSPGATNEKLFF.

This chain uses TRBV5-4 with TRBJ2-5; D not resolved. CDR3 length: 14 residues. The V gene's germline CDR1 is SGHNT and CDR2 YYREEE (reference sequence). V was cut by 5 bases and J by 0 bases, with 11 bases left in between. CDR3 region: CASSLNGYQETQYF. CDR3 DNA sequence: TGTGCCAGCAGTCTTAACGGTTACCAAGAGACCCAGTACTTC.

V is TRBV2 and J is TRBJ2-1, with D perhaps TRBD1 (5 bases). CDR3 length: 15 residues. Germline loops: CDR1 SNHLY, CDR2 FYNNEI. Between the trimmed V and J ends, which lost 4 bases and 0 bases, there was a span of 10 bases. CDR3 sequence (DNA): TGTGCCAGCAGTGCTCTCCAGGGCTCCTACAATGAGCAGTTCTTC. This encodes CASSALQGSYNEQFF. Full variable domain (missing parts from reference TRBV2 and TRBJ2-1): EPEVTQTPSHQVTQMGQEVILRCVPISNHLYFYWYRQILGQKVEFLVSFYNNEISEKSEIFDDQFSVERPDGSNFTLKIRSTKLEDSAMYFCASSALQGSYNEQFFGPGTRLTVL.

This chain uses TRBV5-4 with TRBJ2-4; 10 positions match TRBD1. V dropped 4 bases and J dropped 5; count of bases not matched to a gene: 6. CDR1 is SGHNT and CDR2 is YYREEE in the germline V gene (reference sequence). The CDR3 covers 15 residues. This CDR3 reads CASSQGTGDQNIQYF. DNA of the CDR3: TGTGCCAGCAGCCAAGGGACAGGGGACCAAAACATTCAGTACTTC.

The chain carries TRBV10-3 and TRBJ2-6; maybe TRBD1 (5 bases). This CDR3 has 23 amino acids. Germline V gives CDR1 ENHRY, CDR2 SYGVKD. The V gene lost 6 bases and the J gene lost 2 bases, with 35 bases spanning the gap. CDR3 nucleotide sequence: TGTGCCATCAGCCCCGAATCGGGTATACGGCAGGGCCTGCCATATGCTGGGGCCAACGTCCTGACTTTC. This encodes CAISPESGIRQGLPYAGANVLTF.

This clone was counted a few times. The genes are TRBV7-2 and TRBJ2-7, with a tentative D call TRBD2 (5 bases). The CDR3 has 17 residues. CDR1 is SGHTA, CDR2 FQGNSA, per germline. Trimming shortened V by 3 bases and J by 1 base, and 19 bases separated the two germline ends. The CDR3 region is CASSLIAWTEDSYEQYF. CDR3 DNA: TGTGCCAGCAGCTTGATCGCTTGGACGGAGGATTCCTACGAGCAGTACTTC.

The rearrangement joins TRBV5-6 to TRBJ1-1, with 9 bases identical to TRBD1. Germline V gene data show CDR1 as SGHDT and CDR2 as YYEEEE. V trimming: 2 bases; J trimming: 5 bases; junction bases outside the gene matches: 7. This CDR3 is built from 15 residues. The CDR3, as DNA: TGTGCCAGCAGCTTTGCCGGGACAGGGAGAACTGAAGCTTTCTTT. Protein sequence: CASSFAGTGRTEAFF.

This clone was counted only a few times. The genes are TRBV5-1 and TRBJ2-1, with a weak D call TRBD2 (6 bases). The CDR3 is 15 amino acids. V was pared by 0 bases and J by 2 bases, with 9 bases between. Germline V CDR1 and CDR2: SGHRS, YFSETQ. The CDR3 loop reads CASSLGRGTYNEQFF. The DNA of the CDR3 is TGCGCCAGCAGCTTGGGGCGGGGAACCTACAATGAGCAGTTCTTC. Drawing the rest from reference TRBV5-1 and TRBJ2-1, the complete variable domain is KAGVTQTPRYLIKTRGQQVTLSCSPISGHRSVSWYQQTPGQGLQFLFEYFSETQRNKGNFPGRFSGRQFSNSRSEMNVSTLELGDSALYLCASSLGRGTYNEQFFGPGTRLTVL.

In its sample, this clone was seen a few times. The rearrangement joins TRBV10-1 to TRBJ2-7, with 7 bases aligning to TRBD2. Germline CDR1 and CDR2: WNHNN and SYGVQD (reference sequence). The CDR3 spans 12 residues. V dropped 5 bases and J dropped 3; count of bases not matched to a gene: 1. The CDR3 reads CASSPSGYEQYF. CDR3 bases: TGCGCCAGCAGTCCTAGCGGCTACGAGCAGTACTTC.

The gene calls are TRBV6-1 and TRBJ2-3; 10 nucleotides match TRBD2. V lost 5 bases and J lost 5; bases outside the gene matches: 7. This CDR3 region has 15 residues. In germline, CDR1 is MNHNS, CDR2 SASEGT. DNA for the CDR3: TGTGCCAGCAGTCCTCTAGCGGGGGTTGGAGATACGCAGTATTTT. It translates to CASSPLAGVGDTQYF.

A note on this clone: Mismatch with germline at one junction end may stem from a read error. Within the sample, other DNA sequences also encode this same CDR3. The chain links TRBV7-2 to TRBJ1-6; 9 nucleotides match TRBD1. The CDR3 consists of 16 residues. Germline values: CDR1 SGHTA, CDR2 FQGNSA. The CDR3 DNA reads TGTGCCAGCAGCTTTGATACGGGACAGGGTAATTCCCCCCTCCACTTT. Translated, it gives CASSFDTGQGNSPLHF.

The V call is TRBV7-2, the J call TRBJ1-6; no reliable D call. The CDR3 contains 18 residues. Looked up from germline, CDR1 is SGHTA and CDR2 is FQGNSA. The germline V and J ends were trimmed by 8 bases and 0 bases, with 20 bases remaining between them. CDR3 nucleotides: TGTGCCAGCGGTGGAGGAGCACAAGCAAGCTCCTATAATTCACCCCTCCACTTT. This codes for CASGGGAQASSYNSPLHF.

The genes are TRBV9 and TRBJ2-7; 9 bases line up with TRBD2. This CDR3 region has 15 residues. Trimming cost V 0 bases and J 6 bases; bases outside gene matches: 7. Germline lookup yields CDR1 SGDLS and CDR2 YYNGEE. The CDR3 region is CASSVVAGGYAEQYF. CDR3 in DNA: TGTGCCAGCAGCGTAGTTGCGGGGGGGTATGCCGAGCAGTACTTC.

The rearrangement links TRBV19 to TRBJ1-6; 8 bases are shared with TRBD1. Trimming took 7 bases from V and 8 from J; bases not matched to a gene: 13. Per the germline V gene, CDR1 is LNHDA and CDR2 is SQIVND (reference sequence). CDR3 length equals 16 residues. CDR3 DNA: TGTGCCAGTACCCCTTTTGGGGGGACAGGCGATTCACCCCTCCACTTT. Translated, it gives CASTPFGGTGDSPLHF.